A few counts support the clone carrying this T cell receptor beta chain. Its target is unknown. This CDR3 contains 15 residues. Germline assignment: CDR1 MDHEN and CDR2 SYDVKM. Unmatched junction bases numbered 5, after V lost 4 bases and J lost 0 bases. Isolated RNA was reverse transcribed in full, so expressed TCRB transcripts were sequenced. Here immunoSEQ multiplex PCR was the method, and the copy in TCRdb shows in-frame clones only, minus some. Altogether some 290,000 clones are present, approximately 25% being singletons, with the ten largest covering around 0.012%. The entry originates in a study of beta chain features in type 1 diabetes. Points from the study as a whole: Among patients with Type 1 diabetes, TCRB CDR3s were moderately but significantly shorter in every one of the four CD4+ subsets.

V is TRBV28 and J is TRBJ2-7; 8 positions match TRBD1. The source of this sequence is a woman aged 25 to 39 with type 1 diabetes. The sample comprised naive CD4+ T cells from blood. CDR3 amino acids: CASSSGQGASYEQYF. CDR3 bases: TGTGCCAGCAGTTCCGGCCAGGGGGCCTCCTACGAGCAGTACTTC.